These 25 T cell receptor beta chains were all obtained from the same sample, sequenced in a study of cytomegalovirus exposure and HLA in healthy donors. PCR amplification relied on 60 Vbeta primers (plus 13 Jbeta primers). The data were produced by immunoSEQ multiplex PCR, yet TCRdb's version contains in-frame clones alone and is incomplete. This repertoire shows about 150,000 clones, under 85% found once; its top ten account for 2.8%. Sequenced sample: PBMCs. These receptors originate from a man between 18 and 29 years old in good health and CMV-seronegative.

The V and J genes are TRBV7-9 and TRBJ2-2; 11 bases agree with TRBD1. The CDR3 is 15 residues long. In germline, CDR1 is SEHNR, CDR2 FQNEAQ (reference sequence). J was trimmed by 7 bases and V by 5 bases; bases with no gene match: 6. CDR3 nucleotides: TGTGCCAGCAGCGGATGGACAGGGGGCCACGGGGAGCTGTTTTTT. Its protein product is CASSGWTGGHGELFF.

The rearrangement uses TRBV5-6 and TRBJ2-1, with TRBD2 matching over 8 bases. The CDR3 runs 17 residues. CDR1 and CDR2 from the germline V gene are SGHDT and YYEEEE. V was pared by 0 bases and J by 2 bases, with 7 bases of the junction left unmatched. The CDR3 DNA sequence: TGTGCCAGCAGCTTGGCCTCCCGGGGGGGGACCTACAATGAGCAGTTCTTC. Its protein product is CASSLASRGGTYNEQFF.

The chain is built from TRBV7-5 and TRBJ1-1. TRBV7-5 is marked as a pseudogene. This CDR3 contains 13 residues. The chain's CDR3 is CVRRKPRGGGAFF. The CDR3 DNA sequence: TGTGTCAGGCGCAAACCCAGGGGAGGGGGAGCTTTCTTT.

V usage is TRBV7-2 and J usage is TRBJ1-1, with D perhaps matching TRBD1 (5 bases). This CDR3 comprises 14 residues. Germline V gene sequence: CDR1 SGHTA, CDR2 FQGNSA. Trimming took off 2 bases at V and 5 bases at J, with 12 bases between the two ends. In DNA form, the CDR3 reads TGTGCCAGCAGCTTATTGGGGCAGAGGACTGAAGCTTTCTTT. Amino acid sequence: CASSLLGQRTEAFF. Full variable domain (remainder filled in from reference TRBV7-2 and TRBJ1-1): GAGVSQSPSNKVTEKGKDVELRCDPISGHTALYWYRQSLGQGLEFLIYFQGNSAPDKSGLPSDRFSAERTGGSVSTLTIQRTQQEDSAVYLCASSLLGQRTEAFFGQGTRLTVV.

The chain combines TRBV7-9 with TRBJ1-1; 8 bases are shared with TRBD1. The length of the CDR3 is 15 residues. The germline CDR1 and CDR2 sequences are SEHNR and FQNEAQ (reference sequence). J was trimmed by 1 base and V by 4 bases; bases with no gene match: 5. This chain's CDR3 is CASSSDRVANTEAFF. Here the CDR3 DNA reads TGTGCCAGCAGCTCGGACAGGGTCGCGAACACTGAAGCTTTCTTT.

Worth noting for this clone: Mismatch with germline at one junction end may stem from a read error. Within the sample, other DNA sequences also encode this same CDR3. V and J are TRBV6-5 and TRBJ1-1, with 7 bases that match TRBD1. This CDR3 contains 13 residues. Germline CDR1 and CDR2: MNHEY and SVGAGI. The CDR3 sequence: CASTRGERTEAFF. The CDR3 DNA is TGTGCCAGCACCAGGGGGGAAAGAACTGAGGCTTTCTTT.

V and J are TRBV6-5 and TRBJ2-3, with 8 bases fitting TRBD1. Trimming took 6 bases from V and 1 from J; bases not matched to a gene: 6. CDR1 and CDR2 from the germline V gene are MNHEY and SVGAGI. The CDR3 is 15 amino acids. CDR3 residues: CASRKTGQGTDTQYF. In DNA form, the CDR3 reads TGTGCCAGCAGAAAAACGGGACAGGGCACAGATACGCAGTATTTT.

The V and J genes are TRBV6-4 and TRBJ2-3; the match to TRBD2 covers 9 bases. This CDR3 region has 16 residues. V lost 3 bases to trimming and J lost 4 bases; unmatched junction nucleotides: 8. Germline values: CDR1 MRHNA, CDR2 SNTAGT. CDR3 region: CASSESGGGAADTQYF. The CDR3 DNA reads TGTGCCAGCAGTGAGAGTGGCGGGGGGGCAGCAGATACGCAGTATTTT.

The rearrangement links TRBV6-6 to TRBJ2-2, with 8 bases matching TRBD1. The CDR3 is 14 amino acids. The germline gives CDR1 MNHNY, CDR2 SVGAGI (reference sequence). V trimming: 7 bases; J trimming: 7 bases; junction bases outside the gene matches: 8. The CDR3 nucleotides are TGTGCCAGCAAACCAGGGGGCGTCGTCGGGGAGCTGTTTTTT. Protein sequence: CASKPGGVVGELFF.

This chain joins TRBV7-2 and TRBJ2-2; perhaps TRBD2 as D (6 bases). CDR1 is SGHTA, CDR2 FQGNSA, per germline. The CDR3 extends over 16 amino acids. The ends were cut back, 1 base at V and 3 bases at J, with 12 bases in the middle. The CDR3 sequence: CASSLEGRIYTGELFF. Written as DNA, the CDR3 is TGTGCCAGCAGCTTAGAAGGGAGGATCTACACCGGGGAGCTGTTTTTT.

J is TRBJ2-1 and V is TRBV7-2; 8 bases match TRBD2. Germline CDR1 reads SGHTA; CDR2 reads FQGNSA. V lost 5 bases, J lost 7 bases, and 10 bases stayed unmatched. This CDR3 is 15 amino acids long. This CDR3 is CASSLAFGGGNEQFF. Here the CDR3 DNA reads TGTGCCAGCAGCCTGGCCTTTGGCGGGGGGAATGAGCAGTTCTTC.

The rearrangement joins TRBV25-1 to TRBJ2-7; 8 bases map to TRBD2. The CDR3 length is 14 residues. The V segment lost 5 bases and the J segment 5 bases; nucleotides outside the gene matches: 8. Germline loops: CDR1 MGHDK, CDR2 SYGVNS. CDR3 DNA sequence: TGTGCCAGCAGTACGGGAGGGGGGAAGAACGAGCAGTACTTC. This gives the protein CASSTGGGKNEQYF.

The V call is TRBV7-9, the J call TRBJ2-7; the match to TRBD1 covers 8 bases. Germline V CDR1 and CDR2: SEHNR, FQNEAQ (reference sequence). CDR3 length: 14 amino acids. With V trimmed by 6 bases and J by 5 bases, 9 bases remained unmatched. The CDR3 reads CASSYRDRTNEQYF. The CDR3 DNA reads as TGTGCCAGCAGTTATAGGGACAGGACCAACGAGCAGTACTTC. Full variable domain (rest looked up from reference TRBV7-9 and TRBJ2-7): DTGVSQNPRHKITKRGQNVTFRCDPISEHNRLYWYRQTLGQGPEFLTYFQNEAQLEKSRLLSDRFSAERPKGSFSTLEIQRTEQGDSAMYLCASSYRDRTNEQYFGPGTRLTVT.

The table lists this clone with a count of one. At one end, the junction sequence differs from germline, possibly due to a read error. The chain employs TRBV7-7 and TRBJ2-2; TRBD2 is a possible D gene (5 bases). Germline V gene data show CDR1 as SSHAT and CDR2 as FNYEAQ (reference sequence). The CDR3 is 15 amino acids. The CDR3 nucleotides are TGTGCTAGCAACACGAGGGTAGGGAACACCGGGGAGCTGTTTTTT. Protein product: CASNTRVGNTGELFF. The full variable domain, in which reference TRBV7-7 and TRBJ2-2 provide the parts outside the CDR3, is GAGVSQSPRYKVTKRGQDVTLRCDPISSHATLYWYQQALGQGPEFLTYFNYEAQPDKSGLPSDRFSAERPEGSISTLTIQRTEQRDSAMYRCASNTRVGNTGELFFGEGSRLTVL.

The rearrangement joins TRBV5-4 to TRBJ2-7, with D possibly being TRBD2 (6 bases). CDR1 and CDR2 (germline): SGHNT, YYREEE (reference sequence). The length of the CDR3 is 13 residues. V lost 4 bases, J lost 4 bases, and 12 bases lay in between. The CDR3 bases are TGTGCCAGCAGCGCCGACGGGGGATACGAGCAGTACGTC. Translated: CASSADGGYEQYV.

This rearrangement joins TRBV19 to TRBJ1-3, with D perhaps matching TRBD1 (5 bases). Trimming took 4 bases from V and 2 from J, leaving 12 bases between them. The CDR3 length is 15 residues. The V gene's germline CDR1 is LNHDA and CDR2 SQIVND (reference sequence). CDR3 coding DNA: TGTGCCAGTAGTAGCCGCGGGGGAACTGGAAACACCATATATTTT. Translation: CASSSRGGTGNTIYF.

V is TRBV6-5 and J is TRBJ1-4, with D maybe TRBD1 (5 bases). The CDR3 totals 14 residues. CDR1 MNHEY and CDR2 SVGAGI come from the germline V gene. The V gene lost 6 bases and the J gene lost 8 bases, with 16 bases spanning the gap. DNA of the CDR3: TGTGCCAGCAGCAAAGGGGATGGGGGGGAAAAACTGTTTTTT. It yields the protein CASSKGDGGEKLFF.

This clone was detected only a few times. The CDR3 nucleotides read TGTGCCAGCAGCTTAGATTACCGGGGGGGGCTCAATGAGCAGTTCTTC. Translating gives CASSLDYRGGLNEQFF. The chain couples TRBV11-3 to TRBJ2-1, with 8 bases fitting TRBD2. After removal of 0 bases from V and 6 bases from J, the junction contained 7 bases not matched to a gene. Looked up from germline, CDR1 is SGHNT and CDR2 is YENEEA. The CDR3 sequence is 16 residues long. Full variable domain (outside the CDR3, taken from reference TRBV11-3 and TRBJ2-1): EAGVVQSPRYKIIEKKQPVAFWCNPISGHNTLYWYLQNLGQGPELLIRYENEEAVDDSQLPKDRFSAERLKGVDSTLKIQPAELGDSAVYLCASSLDYRGGLNEQFFGPGTRLTVL.

The J gene is TRBJ1-4, the V gene TRBV18; D unclear. V was cut by 2 bases and J by 8 bases, with 15 bases left in between. Germline V gene data show CDR1 as KGHSH and CDR2 as LQKENI. The CDR3 totals 15 residues. CDR3 in DNA: TGTGCCAGCTCACCAAGGGCGTCGGAGGACGAAAAACTGTTTTTT. Translated, it gives CASSPRASEDEKLFF.

A few counts support this clone. The J gene is TRBJ2-7, the V gene TRBV5-4; D might be TRBD1 (6 bases). Trimming left V 1 base short and J 5 bases short, with 19 bases between. Germline V gives CDR1 SGHNT, CDR2 YYREEE (reference sequence). CDR3 length: 16 residues. The CDR3 coding sequence is TGTGCCAGCAGCTTGTTTGGGGCAGGGGTAAGGAACGAGCAGTACTTC. This gives the protein CASSLFGAGVRNEQYF.

The chain has TRBV27 and TRBJ2-1; 8 bases match TRBD1. This CDR3 spans 14 amino acids. The V segment lost 3 bases and the J segment 6 bases; nucleotides outside the gene matches: 4. Germline assignment: CDR1 MNHEY and CDR2 SMNVEV (reference sequence). The CDR3 region has the DNA TGTGCCAGCAGTTTCCAGGGGGCGGGCAATGAGCAGTTCTTC. Protein: CASSFQGAGNEQFF.

This chain joins TRBV6-1 and TRBJ1-5; D is ambiguous. The V gene lost 6 bases and the J gene lost 0 bases, with 12 bases spanning the gap. Per germline, CDR1 MNHNS and CDR2 SASEGT. The CDR3 has 15 amino acids. DNA of the CDR3: TGTGCCAGCAGGACGGAGCTGGTTAGCAATCAGCCCCAGCATTTT. It translates to CASRTELVSNQPQHF.

This clone was found once. This sequence joins TRBV9 and TRBJ2-1; D possibly corresponds to TRBD1 (6 bases). The CDR3 is 13 amino acids. Per the germline V gene, CDR1 is SGDLS and CDR2 is YYNGEE. V was trimmed by 3 bases and J by 6 bases, leaving 10 bases between them. The CDR3 sequence: CASSGPQGNEQFF. The CDR3 nucleotides read TGTGCCAGCAGCGGGCCACAGGGCAATGAGCAGTTCTTC.

The chain joins TRBV10-1 to TRBJ2-3; D might be TRBD2 (6 bases). Trimming cost V 0 bases and J 8 bases, with 9 bases left between them. This CDR3 spans 13 amino acids. Germline loops: CDR1 WNHNN, CDR2 SYGVQD (reference sequence). Here the CDR3 reads CASSESKGGTQYF. DNA for the CDR3: TGCGCCAGCAGTGAGTCGAAGGGAGGTACGCAGTATTTT.

The V call is TRBV5-5, the J call TRBJ1-1; 11 bases are a match to TRBD1. J gave up 4 bases and V 4 bases, and 6 bases lay outside the gene matches. CDR1 SGHKS and CDR2 YYEKEE come from the germline V gene (reference sequence). The CDR3 has 15 amino acids. CDR3 loop: CASSRDGTGGTEAFF. The CDR3, as DNA: TGTGCCAGCAGCAGGGACGGGACAGGGGGCACTGAAGCTTTCTTT.